This T cell receptor (beta chain) originates from a study of blood T cell repertoires in COVID-19. Only in-frame clones appear in the TCRdb table, and some are missing; sequencing was by immunoSEQ multiplex PCR. The table includes 350,000 to 450,000 clones, around 89% detected once. Between the trimmed V and J ends, which lost 5 bases and 10 bases, there was a span of 14 bases. This CDR3 is 12 amino acids long. Per the germline V gene, CDR1 is SGHAT and CDR2 is FQNNGV. The sample was PBMCs or T cells enriched from blood (not recorded which). The sequence was collected from a man aged 25-45 years who had recovered from COVID-19. The chain joins TRBV11-2 to TRBJ1-1; possibly TRBD1 for D (5 bases). The chain's CDR3 is CASSRGETLAFF. DNA of the CDR3: TGTGCCAGCAGCCGGGGGGAGACATTAGCTTTCTTT.